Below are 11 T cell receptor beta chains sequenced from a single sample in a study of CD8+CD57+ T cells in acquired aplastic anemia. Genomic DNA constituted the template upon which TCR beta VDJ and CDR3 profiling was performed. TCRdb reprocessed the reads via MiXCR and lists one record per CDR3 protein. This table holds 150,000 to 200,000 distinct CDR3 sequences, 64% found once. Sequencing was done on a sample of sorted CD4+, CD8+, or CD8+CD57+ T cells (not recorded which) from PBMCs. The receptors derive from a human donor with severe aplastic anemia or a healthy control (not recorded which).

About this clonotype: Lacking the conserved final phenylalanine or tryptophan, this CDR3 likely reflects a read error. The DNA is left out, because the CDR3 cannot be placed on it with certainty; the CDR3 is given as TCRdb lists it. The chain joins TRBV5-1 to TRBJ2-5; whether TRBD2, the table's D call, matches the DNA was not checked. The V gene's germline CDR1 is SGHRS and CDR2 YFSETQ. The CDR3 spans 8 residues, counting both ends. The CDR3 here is CASSGLAG.

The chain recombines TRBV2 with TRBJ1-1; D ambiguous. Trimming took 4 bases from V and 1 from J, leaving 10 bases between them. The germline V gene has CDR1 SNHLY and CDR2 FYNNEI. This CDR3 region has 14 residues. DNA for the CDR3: TGTGCCAGCAGTGCTCCCGTTGGGAACACTGAAGCTTTCTTT. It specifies CASSAPVGNTEAFF. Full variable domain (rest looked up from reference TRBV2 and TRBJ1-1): EPEVTQTPSHQVTQMGQEVILRCVPISNHLYFYWYRQILGQKVEFLVSFYNNEISEKSEIFDDQFSVERPDGSNFTLKIRSTKLEDSAMYFCASSAPVGNTEAFFGQGTRLTVV.

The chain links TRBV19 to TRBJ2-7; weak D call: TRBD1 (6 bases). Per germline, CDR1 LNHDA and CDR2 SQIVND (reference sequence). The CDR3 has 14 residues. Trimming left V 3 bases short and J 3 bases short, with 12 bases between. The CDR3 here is CASSISGVFYEQYF. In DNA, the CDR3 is TGTGCCAGTAGTATTTCAGGGGTATTCTACGAGCAGTACTTC. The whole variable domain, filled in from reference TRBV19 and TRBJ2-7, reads DGGITQSPKYLFRKEGQNVTLSCEQNLNHDAMYWYRQDPGQGLRLIYYSQIVNDFQKGDIAEGYSVSREKKESFPLTVTSAQKNPTAFYLCASSISGVFYEQYFGPGTRLTVT.

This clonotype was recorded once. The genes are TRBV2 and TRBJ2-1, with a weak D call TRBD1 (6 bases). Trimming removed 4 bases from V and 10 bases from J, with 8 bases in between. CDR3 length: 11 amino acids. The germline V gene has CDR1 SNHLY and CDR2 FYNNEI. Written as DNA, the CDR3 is TGTGCCAGCAGTGTTAGGGGGGAGCAGTTCTTC. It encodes CASSVRGEQFF.

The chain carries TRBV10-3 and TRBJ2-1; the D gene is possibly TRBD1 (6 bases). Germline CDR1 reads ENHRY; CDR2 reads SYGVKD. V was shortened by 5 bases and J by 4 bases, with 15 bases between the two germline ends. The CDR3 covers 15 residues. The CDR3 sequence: CAISRSGQTYNEQFF. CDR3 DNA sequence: TGTGCCATCAGTCGTTCTGGACAGACTTACAATGAGCAGTTCTTC.

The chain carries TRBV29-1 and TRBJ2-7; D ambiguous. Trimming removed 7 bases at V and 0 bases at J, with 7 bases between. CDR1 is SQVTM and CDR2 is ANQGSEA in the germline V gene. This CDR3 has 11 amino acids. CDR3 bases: TGCAGCGGGCGGAGCTCCTACGAGCAGTACTTC. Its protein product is CSGRSSYEQYF.

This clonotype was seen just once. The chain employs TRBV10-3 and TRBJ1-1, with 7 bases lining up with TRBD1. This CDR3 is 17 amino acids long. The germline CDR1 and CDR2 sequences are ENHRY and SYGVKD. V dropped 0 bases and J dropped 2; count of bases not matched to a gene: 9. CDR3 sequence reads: CAISESRGGTVNTEAFF. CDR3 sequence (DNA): TGTGCCATCAGTGAGTCGAGGGGAGGGACAGTCAACACTGAAGCTTTCTTT.

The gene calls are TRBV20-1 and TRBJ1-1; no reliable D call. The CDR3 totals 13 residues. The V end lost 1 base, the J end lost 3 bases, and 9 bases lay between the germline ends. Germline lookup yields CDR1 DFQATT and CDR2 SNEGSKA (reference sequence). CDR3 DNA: TGCAGTGCTAGAGCGGGGAGGCACACTGAAGCTTTCTTT. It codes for CSARAGRHTEAFF.

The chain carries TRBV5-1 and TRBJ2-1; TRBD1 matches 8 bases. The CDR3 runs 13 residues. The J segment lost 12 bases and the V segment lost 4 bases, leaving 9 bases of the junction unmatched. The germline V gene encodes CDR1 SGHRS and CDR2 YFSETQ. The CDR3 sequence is CASSPTDRGGQFF. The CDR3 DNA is TGCGCCAGCAGCCCCACAGACAGGGGCGGGCAGTTCTTC.

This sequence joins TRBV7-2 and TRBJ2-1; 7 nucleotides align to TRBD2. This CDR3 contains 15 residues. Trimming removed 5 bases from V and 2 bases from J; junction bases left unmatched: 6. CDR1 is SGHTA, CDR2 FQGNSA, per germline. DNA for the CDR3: TGTGCCAGCAGCCCGGCTAGCGGCGCCTACAATGAGCAGTTCTTC. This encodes CASSPASGAYNEQFF.

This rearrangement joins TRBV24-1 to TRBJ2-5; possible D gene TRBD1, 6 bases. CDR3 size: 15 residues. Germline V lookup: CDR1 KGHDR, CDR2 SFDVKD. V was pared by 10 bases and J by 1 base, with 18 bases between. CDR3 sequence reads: CATSSRDTPQETQYF. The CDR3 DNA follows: TGTGCCACAAGCAGTAGGGACACACCCCAAGAGACCCAGTACTTC.